This record covers a single T cell receptor (beta chain). This clonotype registers as medium-sized (0.01 to 0.1%) within its sample. Which antigen it targets is not known. Within one base of it there is no much larger clone, and no base qualities were kept. Set within a cohort of healthcare workers in London, UK, this nested case-control study involved weekly PCR testing of nasopharyngeal swabs along with blood sampling. Healthcare workers were enrolled in the week of the UK lockdown, from 23 to 31 March 2020, and were followed every week for up to roughly 16 weeks. The sample originates from a study of early T cells in non-severe SARS-CoV-2 infection (dated by TCRdb to about 2021). Background on the whole study: TCR sequencing used bulk RNA from unsorted whole blood, so alpha and beta chains could not be paired.

On the study overall, not on this receptor specifically: Matching against VDJdb was skewed toward anti-spike CD8 responses, likely underestimated virus-specific expansions, and missed private and CD4 specificities.

The library was generated by 5' RACE. Data came from a NextSeq 500. The TCR library protocol attached unique molecular identifiers to individual cDNA molecules to correct for sequencing error and PCR bias. Sequencing covered both TCR alpha and beta chains, and within each sample the abundances of alpha and beta sequences were tightly co-correlated. The authors' analysis ran thus. Decombinator V4 was used to perform V gene, J gene and CDR3 annotation of TCR sequences. TCRs were defined as expanded if a significant change between any two time points was detected under a Poisson model with p below 0.0001. Abundances of TCRs were expressed as counts per million after normalisation to the total number of TCRs sequenced in each sample. TRAV1-2 paired with TRAJ12, TRAJ20 or TRAJ33 defined MAIT TCRs, while TRAV10 paired with TRAJ18 defined iNKT TCRs. VDJdb, accessed on 1 November 2021, was searched for TCRs annotated for CMV, EBV and SARS-CoV-2, and TCRs annotated for more than one antigen were excluded. TCRdb reanalyzed the raw reads on its own, using fastp at Q25 for trimming and MiXCR for clone calling, and kept in-frame beta chains. Records with the same CDR3 protein are collapsed into one entry carrying the most frequent genes and DNA. TCRdb assigned the V and J calls; the authors' analysis was not used. This sample lists about 31,000 distinct CDR3 sequences; approximately 5.4% were detected once. The ten largest clones represent roughly 6.5% of the sample.

Looking up the germline V gene yields CDR1 SGHAT and CDR2 FQNNGV. V ends up 0 bases short and J 6 bases short, with an unmatched junction base count of 2. The CDR3 runs 14 amino acids, cysteine and phenylalanine included. Only the CDR3 region is kept as DNA, spanning 42 bases read in frame from base 1. The sequenced material came from whole blood. This clonotype originated in an adult who was a healthcare worker with PCR-confirmed SARS-CoV-2 infection or an uninfected control (not recorded which). This chain is built from TRBV11-2 and TRBJ2-1, and 7 bases in between align with TRBD2. Here the CDR3 is given as CASSLDWTSNEQFF. The bases are TGTGCCAGCAGCTTAGACTGGACTAGCAATGAGCAGTTCTTC.